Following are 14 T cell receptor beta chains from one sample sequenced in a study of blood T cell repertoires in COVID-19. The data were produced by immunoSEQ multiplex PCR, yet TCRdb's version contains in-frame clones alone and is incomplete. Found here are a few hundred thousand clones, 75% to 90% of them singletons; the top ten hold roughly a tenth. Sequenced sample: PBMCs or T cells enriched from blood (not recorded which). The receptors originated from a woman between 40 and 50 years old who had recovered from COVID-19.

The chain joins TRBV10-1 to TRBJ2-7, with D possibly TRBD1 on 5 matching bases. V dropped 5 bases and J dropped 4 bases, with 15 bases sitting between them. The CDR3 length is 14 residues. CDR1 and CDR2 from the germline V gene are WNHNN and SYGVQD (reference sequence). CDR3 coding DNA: TGCGCCAGCAGTCCTTCAGGGTTAGAATACGAGCAGTACTTC. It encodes CASSPSGLEYEQYF.

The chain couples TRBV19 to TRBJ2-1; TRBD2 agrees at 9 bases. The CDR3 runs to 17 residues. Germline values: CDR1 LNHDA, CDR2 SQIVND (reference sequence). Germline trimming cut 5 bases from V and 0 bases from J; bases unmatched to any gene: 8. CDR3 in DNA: TGTGCCAGTAGTCCGACTAGCGGACGGAGCTCCTACAATGAGCAGTTCTTC. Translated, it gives CASSPTSGRSSYNEQFF.

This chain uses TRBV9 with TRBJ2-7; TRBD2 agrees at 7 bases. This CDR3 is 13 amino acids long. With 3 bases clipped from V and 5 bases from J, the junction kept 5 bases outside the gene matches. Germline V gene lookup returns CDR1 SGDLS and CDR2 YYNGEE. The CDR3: CASSGGLGNEQYF. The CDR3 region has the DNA TGTGCCAGCAGCGGCGGACTAGGAAACGAGCAGTACTTC.

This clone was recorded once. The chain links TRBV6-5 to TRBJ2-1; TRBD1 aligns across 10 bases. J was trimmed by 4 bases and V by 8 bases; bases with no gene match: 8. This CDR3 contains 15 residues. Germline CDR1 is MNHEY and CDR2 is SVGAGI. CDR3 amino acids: CASGWGQGLYNEQFF. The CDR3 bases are TGTGCCAGCGGTTGGGGACAGGGGCTTTACAATGAGCAGTTCTTC.

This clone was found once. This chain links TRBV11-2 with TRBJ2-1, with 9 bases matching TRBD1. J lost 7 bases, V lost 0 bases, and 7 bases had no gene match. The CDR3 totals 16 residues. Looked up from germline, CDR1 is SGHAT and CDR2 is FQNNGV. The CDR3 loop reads CASSLEAGTGTNEQFF. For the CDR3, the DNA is TGTGCCAGCAGCTTAGAGGCTGGGACAGGGACGAATGAGCAGTTCTTC.

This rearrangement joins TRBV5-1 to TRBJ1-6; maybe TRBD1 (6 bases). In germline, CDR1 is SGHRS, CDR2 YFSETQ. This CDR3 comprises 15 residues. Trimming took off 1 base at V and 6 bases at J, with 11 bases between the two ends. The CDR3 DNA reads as TGCGCCAGCAGCTTGTTGGGACAAGTTAATTCACCCCTCCACTTT. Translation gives CASSLLGQVNSPLHF.

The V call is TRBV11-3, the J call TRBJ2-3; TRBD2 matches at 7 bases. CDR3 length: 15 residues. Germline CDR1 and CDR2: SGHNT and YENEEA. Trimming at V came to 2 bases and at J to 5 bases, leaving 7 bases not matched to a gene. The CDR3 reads CASSLQRGAKDTQYF. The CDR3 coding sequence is TGTGCCAGCAGCTTACAGCGGGGTGCTAAAGATACGCAGTATTTT.

CDR3 residues: CATSDRTADIYGYTF. The CDR3 DNA is TGTGCCACCAGTGATAGGACAGCGGACATATATGGCTACACCTTC. The rearrangement links TRBV24-1 to TRBJ1-2; D is perhaps TRBD1 (6 bases). Germline assignment: CDR1 KGHDR and CDR2 SFDVKD. This CDR3 has 15 residues. V gave up 3 bases and J gave up 5 bases, with 15 bases separating them.

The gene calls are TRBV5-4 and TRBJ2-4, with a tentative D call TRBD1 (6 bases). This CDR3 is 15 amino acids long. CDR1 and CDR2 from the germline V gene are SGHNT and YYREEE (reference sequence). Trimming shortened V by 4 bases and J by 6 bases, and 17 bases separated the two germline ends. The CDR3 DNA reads TGTGCCAGCAGCGGAAAACAGGGAGACGGAAACATTCAGTACTTC. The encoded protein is CASSGKQGDGNIQYF.

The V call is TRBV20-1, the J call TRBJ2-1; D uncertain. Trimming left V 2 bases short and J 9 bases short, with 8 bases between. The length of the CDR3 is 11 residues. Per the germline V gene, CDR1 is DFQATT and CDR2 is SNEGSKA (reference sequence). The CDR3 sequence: CSARPVSEQFF. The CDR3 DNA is TGCAGTGCTAGACCGGTTAGTGAGCAGTTCTTC.

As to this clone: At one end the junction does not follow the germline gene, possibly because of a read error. CDR3 DNA sequence: TGTGCCAGCAGCTTGGGAGGGGGACAGGGGGCTAATTATGGCTACACCTTC. Translated, it gives CASSLGGGQGANYGYTF. The chain links TRBV5-4 to TRBJ1-2; TRBD1 agrees at 12 bases. The CDR3 is made up of 17 amino acids. Germline-derived CDR1 and CDR2 are SGHNT and YYREEE (reference sequence).

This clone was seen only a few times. The chain's CDR3 is CATSRGGGGQPQHF. CDR3 DNA sequence: TGTGCCACCAGCAGAGGCGGGGGAGGTCAGCCCCAGCATTTT. J is TRBJ1-5 and V is TRBV15, with D tentatively TRBD1 (5 bases). The CDR3 loop spans 14 amino acids. The ends were cut back, 1 base at V and 6 bases at J, with 10 bases in the middle. Looked up from germline, CDR1 is LNHNV and CDR2 is YYDKDF (reference sequence). The full variable domain, in which reference TRBV15 and TRBJ1-5 provide the parts outside the CDR3, is DAMVIQNPRYQVTQFGKPVTLSCSQTLNHNVMYWYQQKSSQAPKLLFHYYDKDFNNEADTPDNFQSRRPNTSFCFLDIRSPGLGDTAMYLCATSRGGGGQPQHFGDGTRLSIL.

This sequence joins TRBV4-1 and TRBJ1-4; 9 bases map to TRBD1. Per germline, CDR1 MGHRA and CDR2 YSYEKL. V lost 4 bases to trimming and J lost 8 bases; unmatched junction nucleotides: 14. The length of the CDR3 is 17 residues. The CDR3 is CASSRNQWGQGGEKLFF. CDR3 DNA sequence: TGCGCCAGCAGCCGAAATCAATGGGGACAGGGTGGAGAAAAACTGTTTTTT.

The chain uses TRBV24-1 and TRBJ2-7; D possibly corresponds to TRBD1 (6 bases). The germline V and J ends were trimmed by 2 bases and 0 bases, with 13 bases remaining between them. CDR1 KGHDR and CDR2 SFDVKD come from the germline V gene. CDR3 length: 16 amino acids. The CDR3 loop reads CATSDSTGASSYEQYF. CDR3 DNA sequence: TGTGCCACCAGTGATTCGACAGGTGCCAGCTCCTACGAGCAGTACTTC.